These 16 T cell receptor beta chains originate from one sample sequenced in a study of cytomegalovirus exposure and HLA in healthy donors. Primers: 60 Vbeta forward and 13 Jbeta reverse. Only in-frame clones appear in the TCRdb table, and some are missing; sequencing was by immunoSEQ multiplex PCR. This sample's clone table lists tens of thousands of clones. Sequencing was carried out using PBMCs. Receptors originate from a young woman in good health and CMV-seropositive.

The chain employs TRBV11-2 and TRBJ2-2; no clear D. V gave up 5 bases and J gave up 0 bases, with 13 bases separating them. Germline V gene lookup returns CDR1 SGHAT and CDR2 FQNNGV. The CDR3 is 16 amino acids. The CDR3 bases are TGTGCCAGCAGCAAGGTTGACACGTCGAACACCGGGGAGCTGTTTTTT. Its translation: CASSKVDTSNTGELFF. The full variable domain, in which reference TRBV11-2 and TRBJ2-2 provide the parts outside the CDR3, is EAGVAQSPRYKIIEKRQSVAFWCNPISGHATLYWYQQILGQGPKLLIQFQNNGVVDDSQLPKDRFSAERLKGVDSTLKIQPAKLEDSAVYLCASSKVDTSNTGELFFGEGSRLTVL.

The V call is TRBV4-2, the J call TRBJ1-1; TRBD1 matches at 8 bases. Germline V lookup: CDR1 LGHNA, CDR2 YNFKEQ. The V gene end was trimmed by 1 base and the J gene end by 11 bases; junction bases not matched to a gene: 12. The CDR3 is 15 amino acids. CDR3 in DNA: TGTGCCAGCAGCCAAGTAGCTTTAGGACAGGGAGGGGCTTTCTTT. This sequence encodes CASSQVALGQGGAFF.

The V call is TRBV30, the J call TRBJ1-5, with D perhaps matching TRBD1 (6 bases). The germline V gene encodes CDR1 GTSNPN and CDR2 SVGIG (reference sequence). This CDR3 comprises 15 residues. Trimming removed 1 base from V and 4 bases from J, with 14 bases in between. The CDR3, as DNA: TGTGCCTGGAGTGCCCTGGACAGAGAAAATCAGCCCCAGCATTTT. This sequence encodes CAWSALDRENQPQHF.

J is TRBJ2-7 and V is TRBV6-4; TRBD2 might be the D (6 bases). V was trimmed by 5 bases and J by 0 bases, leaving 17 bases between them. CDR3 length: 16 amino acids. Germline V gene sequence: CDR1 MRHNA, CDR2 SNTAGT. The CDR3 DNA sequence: TGTGCCAGCAGTCTGTGCCGGGACTCCAACTCCTACGAGCAGTACTTC. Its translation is CASSLCRDSNSYEQYF.

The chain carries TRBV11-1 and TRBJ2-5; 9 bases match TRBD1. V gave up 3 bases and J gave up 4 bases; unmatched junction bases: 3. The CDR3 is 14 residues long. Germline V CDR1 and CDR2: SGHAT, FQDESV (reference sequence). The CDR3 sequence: CASSFSDRGETQYF. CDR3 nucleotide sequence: TGTGCCAGCAGCTTCTCGGACAGGGGAGAGACCCAGTACTTC.

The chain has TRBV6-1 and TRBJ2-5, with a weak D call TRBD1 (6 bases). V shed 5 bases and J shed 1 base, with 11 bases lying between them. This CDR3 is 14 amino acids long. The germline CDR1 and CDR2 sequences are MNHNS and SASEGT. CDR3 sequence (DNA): TGTGCCAGCAGTTCCCGGGACACCCAAGAGACCCAGTACTTC. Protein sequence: CASSSRDTQETQYF.

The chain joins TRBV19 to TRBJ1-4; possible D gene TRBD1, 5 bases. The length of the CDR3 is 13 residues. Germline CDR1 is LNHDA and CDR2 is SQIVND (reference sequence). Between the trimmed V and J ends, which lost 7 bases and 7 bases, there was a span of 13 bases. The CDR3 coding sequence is TGTGCCAGTACCTCAGGGTGGAGTGAAAAACTGTTTTTT. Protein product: CASTSGWSEKLFF.

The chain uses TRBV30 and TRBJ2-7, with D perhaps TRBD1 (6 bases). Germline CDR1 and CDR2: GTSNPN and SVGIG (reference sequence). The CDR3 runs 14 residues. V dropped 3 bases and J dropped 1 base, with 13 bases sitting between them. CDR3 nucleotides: TGTGCCTGGAGCCCAGGGGTCGGGTCCTACGAGCAGTACTTC. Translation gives CAWSPGVGSYEQYF. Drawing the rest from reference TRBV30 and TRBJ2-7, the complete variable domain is SQTIHQWPATLVQPVGSPLSLECTVEGTSNPNLYWYRQAAGRGLQLLFYSVGIGQISSEVPQNLSASRPQDRQFILSSKKLLLSDSGFYLCAWSPGVGSYEQYFGPGTRLTVT.

The CDR3 sequence: CASSQLGGRGGSGELFF. The CDR3 region has the DNA TGTGCCAGCAGCCAATTGGGGGGGCGCGGGGGGTCCGGGGAGCTGTTTTTT. The genes are TRBV4-2 and TRBJ2-2, with TRBD2 matching over 8 bases. The CDR3 totals 17 residues. With 2 bases clipped from V and 6 bases from J, the junction kept 11 bases outside the gene matches. The germline V gene has CDR1 LGHNA and CDR2 YNFKEQ.

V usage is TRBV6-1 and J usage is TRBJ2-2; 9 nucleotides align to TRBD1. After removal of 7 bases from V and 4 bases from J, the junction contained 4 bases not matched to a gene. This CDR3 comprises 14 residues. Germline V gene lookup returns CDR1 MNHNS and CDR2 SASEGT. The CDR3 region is CASNRDRVTGELFF. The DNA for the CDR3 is TGTGCCAGCAACCGGGACAGGGTCACCGGGGAGCTGTTTTTT.

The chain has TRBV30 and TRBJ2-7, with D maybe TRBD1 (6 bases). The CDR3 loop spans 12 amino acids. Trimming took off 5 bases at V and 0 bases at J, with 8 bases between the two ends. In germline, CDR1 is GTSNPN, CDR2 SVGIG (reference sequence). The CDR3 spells CAWGTSSYEQYF. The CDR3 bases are TGTGCCTGGGGGACAAGCTCCTACGAGCAGTACTTC.

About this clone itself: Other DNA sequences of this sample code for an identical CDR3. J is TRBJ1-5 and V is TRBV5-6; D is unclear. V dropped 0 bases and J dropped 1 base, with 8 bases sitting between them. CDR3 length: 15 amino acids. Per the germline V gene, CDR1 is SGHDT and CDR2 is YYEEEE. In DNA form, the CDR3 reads TGTGCCAGCAGCTTGGGCCAGATAAGCAATCAGCCCCAGCATTTT. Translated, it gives CASSLGQISNQPQHF.

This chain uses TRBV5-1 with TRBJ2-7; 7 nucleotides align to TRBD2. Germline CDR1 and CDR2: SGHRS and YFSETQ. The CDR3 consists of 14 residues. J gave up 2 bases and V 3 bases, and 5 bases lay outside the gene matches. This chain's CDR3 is CASSWGGGTYEQYF. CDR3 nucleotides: TGCGCCAGCAGCTGGGGCGGGGGTACCTACGAGCAGTACTTC.

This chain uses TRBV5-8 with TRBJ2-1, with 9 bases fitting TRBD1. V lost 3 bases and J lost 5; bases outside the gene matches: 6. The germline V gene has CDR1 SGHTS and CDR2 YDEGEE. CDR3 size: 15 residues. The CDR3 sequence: CASSYLGTGNNEQFF. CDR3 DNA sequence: TGTGCCAGCAGCTACCTTGGGACAGGGAACAATGAGCAGTTCTTC.

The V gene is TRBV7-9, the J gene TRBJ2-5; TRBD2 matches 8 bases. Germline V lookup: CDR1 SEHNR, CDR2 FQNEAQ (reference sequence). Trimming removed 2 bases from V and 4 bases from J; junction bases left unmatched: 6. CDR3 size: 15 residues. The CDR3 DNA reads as TGTGCCAGCAGCTTAAGTTTGGCGGGGGGAGAGACCCAGTACTTC. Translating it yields CASSLSLAGGETQYF.

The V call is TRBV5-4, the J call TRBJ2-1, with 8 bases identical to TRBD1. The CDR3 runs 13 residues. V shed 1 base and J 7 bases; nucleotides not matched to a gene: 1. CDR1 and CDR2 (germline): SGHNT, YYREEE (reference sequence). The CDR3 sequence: CASSLTGGNEQFF. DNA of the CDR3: TGTGCCAGCAGCTTGACAGGGGGGAATGAGCAGTTCTTC.